The text below deals with one TCR beta chain. The antigen this receptor binds is unknown. Base qualities are not at hand, and no much larger clone is one base apart. This entry comes from a study of shared clonotypes between healthy human individuals (TCRdb year 2020). Regarding the complete study: Three men and a couple of women, aged 18 to 49 years, made up the cohort. To increase sequencing depth and limit assay-specific biases, TCR repertoire library preparation and sequencing were carried out by different laboratories using diverse techniques. The study deeply sequenced blood TCR repertoires of about five healthy adults to estimate repertoire size and the extent of clonotype sharing between individuals. For each donor, CD4 naive and CD4 memory were each given three plates, CD8 naive was given two plates, and CD8 memory was given one plate. Each donor's leukapheresis produced roughly between about 0.85 and 10 billion PBMCs.

From the germline V gene (reference sequence), CDR1 is LNHDA and CDR2 is SQIVND. V is shortened by 0 bases, J by 4 bases, and the region joining them spans 4 bases. Spanning cysteine to phenylalanine, the CDR3 consists of 13 amino acids. The sequence is cut down to CDR3 DNA, 39 bases in frame from base 1. TCR CDR3 regions were amplified from genomic DNA by multiplex PCR using the deep immunoSEQ assay. Extracted genomic DNA from each cell subset was distributed evenly across all wells of several immunoSEQ 96-well plates, and each plate was treated as a replicate. For sorted subsets, each replicate PCR was loaded with roughly 200 ng genomic DNA, equivalent to approximately 33,000 T cell genomes. The purified libraries were quantified using a Qubit 3.0 fluorometer, sized with a Bioanalyzer 2100, and then quantified again using the KAPA Library Quantification kit. Every immunoSEQ 96-well plate was sequenced on a dedicated single-read 150-cycle Illumina NextSeq 550 flow cell. Concerning the study's data processing: The immunoSEQ output contained only junctional sequences without quality scores, so filtering could not match that applied to full-length reads. To assign V/J genes and CDR3, sequences were annotated against IMGT germline references using PyIR, a Python wrapper for IgBLAST v1.9. Reads were removed for weak V/J assignments (E-value above 1e-6), missing CDR3, stop codons, out-of-frame junctions, or ambiguous translated residues. V3J clonotypes were defined as sequences sharing the same inferred V gene, J gene, and CDR3 amino acid sequence. Percentage overlap between repertoires was computed as shared unique clonotypes divided by the size of the smaller repertoire. Repertoire richness was assessed with RTK rarefaction, the Chao1 estimator, and Recon v2.1 estimates of unobserved clonotypes. For all TCRbeta clonotypes obtained by the gDNA method from several donors, generation probabilities were computed with OLGA. Entries here come from immuneACCESS through TCRdb and include only in-frame sequences with V and J called. Some clones fail to appear in such tables; in the studies checked, an unresolved V gene covers under half of the shortfall, and the cause of the remainder is unknown. The V and J calls and clone size are taken from that table; D and trimming were inferred from the DNA. The sample includes about 2,100,000 clones, with about 93% observed a single time. Together, the top ten hold over 1.5% of the sample.

CD8 naive samples consisted of CD45RO-negative cells that were positively selected for CCR7, yielding a CD45RA+CCR7+ population without TemRA cells. The donors were healthy, HIV-negative adults who had no recently reported acute infections or vaccinations. All donors were Caucasian adults living in Nashville, Tennessee, USA. Blood was obtained by leukapheresis, after which PBMCs were separated by Ficoll-Histopaque density gradient centrifugation and cryopreserved in liquid nitrogen vapor phase. Analytical flow cytometry was used to check the purity and quantity of each magnetically sorted T cell population. Genomic DNA was isolated from every sorted fraction and measured by UV absorbance on a Nanodrop 2000c. Paper-wide results and their limitations: Sampling was limited to blood, and TCR repertoires in tissue likely differ from TCR repertoires in blood. Rarefaction of sorted-subset datasets indicated incomplete sequencing despite the large sequencing depth. Sharing across a few donors was observed for around 4.8% of naive CD4, less than 4% of naive CD8, about 2.3% of memory CD4, and about 0.4% of memory CD8 clonotypes. Estimated clonotype richness was generally larger for naive than for memory subsets. Because the study included a small number of donors, the genetic and exposure-history diversity represented was limited. Clonotypes shared by all four sorted-subset donors showed higher generation probabilities than non-shared clonotypes. Pairwise subsampling led to the expectation that sequencing depth would affect the degree of clonotype sharing among donors.

In this chain, TRBV19 is recombined with TRBJ1-5, with the identity of the D gene unclear. The origin of this receptor is a man between 18 and 35 years old in good health. Some clones in this sample may be carry-over from other donors' samples. The specimen was naive CD8+ T cells from PBMCs. The cell subset or site label on this specimen signifies: CD45RA+CCR7+. The DNA is as follows: TGTGCCAGTAGTATAGACATTAATCAGCCCCAGCATTTT. It translates to CASSIDINQPQHF.